This T cell receptor beta chain was recorded in a study of T cells expressing NK-cell markers. Study-wide background: It was sorted CD3+CD56-NKG2C+, CD3+CD56+NKG2C- and CD3+CD56+NKG2C+ T cells that provided the TCR beta repertoires.

Details on this clonotype: Its target is unknown.

Production of TCR beta cDNA relied on 5'RACE template switching with UMIs. TCRdb reprocessed the 5' RACE reads; each CDR3 protein has one entry and no DNA is given. This sample's clone table lists 250,000 to 300,000 distinct CDR3 sequences. CDR1 and CDR2 (germline): SGHTA, FQGNSA. The CDR3 is 14 amino acids. Study conclusions and caveats: Each of six donors carried dominant NKG2C+ clonotypes accounting for roughly 1.0-8% of CD8+ T cells. The study found these clonotypes also leading the CD3+CD56-NKG2C+ fraction in a handful of donors.

The receptor was derived from a woman aged 18-69 years in good health. The sample consisted of blood T cells: a sorted CD56 or NKG2C T cell subset, CD4+ or CD8+ T cells, or bulk PBMC T cells (not recorded which). The rearrangement joins TRBV7-2 to TRBJ2-5; absent DNA, TCRdb's TRBD1 call cannot be checked. CDR3: CASTMDRGRETQYF.